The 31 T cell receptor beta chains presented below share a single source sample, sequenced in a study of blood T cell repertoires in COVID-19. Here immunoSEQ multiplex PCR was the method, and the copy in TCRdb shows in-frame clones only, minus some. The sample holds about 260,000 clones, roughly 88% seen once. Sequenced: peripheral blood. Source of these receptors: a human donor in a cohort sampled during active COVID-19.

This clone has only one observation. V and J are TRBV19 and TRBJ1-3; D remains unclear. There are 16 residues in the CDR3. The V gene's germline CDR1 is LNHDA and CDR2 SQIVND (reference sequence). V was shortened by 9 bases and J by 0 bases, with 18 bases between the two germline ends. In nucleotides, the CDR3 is TGTGCCAGCTCAACGGCCCCAGGTAGCTCTGGAAACACCATATATTTT. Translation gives CASSTAPGSSGNTIYF.

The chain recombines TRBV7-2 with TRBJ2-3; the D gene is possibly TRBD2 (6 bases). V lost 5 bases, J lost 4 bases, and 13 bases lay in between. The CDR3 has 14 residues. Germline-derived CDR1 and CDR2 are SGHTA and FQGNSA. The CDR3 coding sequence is TGTGCCAGCAGCGAGCGGGTCCGCCCAGATACGCAGTATTTT. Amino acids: CASSERVRPDTQYF.

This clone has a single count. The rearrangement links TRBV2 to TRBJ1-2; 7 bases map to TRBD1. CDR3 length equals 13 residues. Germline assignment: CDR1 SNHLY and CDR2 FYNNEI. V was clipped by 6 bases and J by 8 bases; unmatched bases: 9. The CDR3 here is CASRNRQGNGYTF. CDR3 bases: TGTGCCAGCAGGAACCGACAGGGTAACGGCTACACCTTC. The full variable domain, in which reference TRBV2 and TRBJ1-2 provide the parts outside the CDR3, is EPEVTQTPSHQVTQMGQEVILRCVPISNHLYFYWYRQILGQKVEFLVSFYNNEISEKSEIFDDQFSVERPDGSNFTLKIRSTKLEDSAMYFCASRNRQGNGYTFGSGTRLTVV.

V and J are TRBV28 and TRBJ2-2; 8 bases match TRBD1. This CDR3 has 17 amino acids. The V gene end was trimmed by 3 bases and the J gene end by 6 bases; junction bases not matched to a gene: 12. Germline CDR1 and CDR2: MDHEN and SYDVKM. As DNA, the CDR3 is TGTGCCAGCAGTTTTGGGCTAGGACAGGGTTACGCCGGGGAGCTGTTTTTT. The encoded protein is CASSFGLGQGYAGELFF.

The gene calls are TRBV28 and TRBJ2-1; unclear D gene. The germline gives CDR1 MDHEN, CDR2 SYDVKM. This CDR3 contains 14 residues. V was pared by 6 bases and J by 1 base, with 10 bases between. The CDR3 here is CASSPPRSYNEQFF. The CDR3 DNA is TGTGCCAGCAGCCCCCCCCGGTCCTACAATGAGCAGTTCTTC. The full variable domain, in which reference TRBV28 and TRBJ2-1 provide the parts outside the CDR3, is DVKVTQSSRYLVKRTGEKVFLECVQDMDHENMFWYRQDPGLGLRLIYFSYDVKMKEKGDIPEGYSVSREKKERFSLILESASTNQTSMYLCASSPPRSYNEQFFGPGTRLTVL.

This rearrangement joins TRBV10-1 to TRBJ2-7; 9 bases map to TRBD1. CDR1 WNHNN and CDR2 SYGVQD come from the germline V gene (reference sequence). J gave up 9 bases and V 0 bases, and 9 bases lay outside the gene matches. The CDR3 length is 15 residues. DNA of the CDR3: TGCGCCAGCAGTGAGTCTCCCGACAGGGGGAGAAGGCAGTACTTC. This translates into CASSESPDRGRRQYF.

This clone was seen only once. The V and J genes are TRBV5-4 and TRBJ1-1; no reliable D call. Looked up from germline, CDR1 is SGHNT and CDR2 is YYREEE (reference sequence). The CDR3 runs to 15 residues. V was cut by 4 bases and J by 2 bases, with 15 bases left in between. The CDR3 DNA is TGTGCCAGCAGCGATGGCGGCCAAAAAAACACTGAAGCTTTCTTT. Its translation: CASSDGGQKNTEAFF.

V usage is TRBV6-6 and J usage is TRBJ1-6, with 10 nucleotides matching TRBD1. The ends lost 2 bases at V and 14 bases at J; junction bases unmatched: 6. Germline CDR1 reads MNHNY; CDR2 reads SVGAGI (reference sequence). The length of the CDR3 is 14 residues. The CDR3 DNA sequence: TGTGCCAGCAGTTACCCTCAGACAGGGGGCTCCCTCCACTTT. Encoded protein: CASSYPQTGGSLHF.

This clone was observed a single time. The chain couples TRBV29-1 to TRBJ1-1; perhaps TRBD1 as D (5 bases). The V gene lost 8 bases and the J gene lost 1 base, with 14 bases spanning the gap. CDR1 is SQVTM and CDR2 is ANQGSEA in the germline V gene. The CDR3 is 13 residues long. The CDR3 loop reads CSCSGHQNTEAFF. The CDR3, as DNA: TGCAGCTGTTCCGGACACCAGAACACTGAAGCTTTCTTT.

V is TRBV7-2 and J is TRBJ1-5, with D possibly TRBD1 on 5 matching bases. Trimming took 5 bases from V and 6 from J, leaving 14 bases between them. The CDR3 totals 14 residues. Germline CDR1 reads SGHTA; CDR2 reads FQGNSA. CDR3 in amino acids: CASSPDRAGQPQHF. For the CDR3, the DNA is TGTGCCAGCAGCCCTGACAGAGCCGGTCAGCCCCAGCATTTT. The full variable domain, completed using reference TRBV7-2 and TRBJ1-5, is GAGVSQSPSNKVTEKGKDVELRCDPISGHTALYWYRQSLGQGLEFLIYFQGNSAPDKSGLPSDRFSAERTGGSVSTLTIQRTQQEDSAVYLCASSPDRAGQPQHFGDGTRLSIL.

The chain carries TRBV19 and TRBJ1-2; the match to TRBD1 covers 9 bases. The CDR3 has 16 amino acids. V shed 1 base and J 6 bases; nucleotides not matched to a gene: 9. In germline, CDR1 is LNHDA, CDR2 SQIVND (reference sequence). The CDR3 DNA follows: TGTGCCAGTAGTATAGCGGCGACAGGGGGAGGCGATGGCTACACCTTC. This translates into CASSIAATGGGDGYTF.

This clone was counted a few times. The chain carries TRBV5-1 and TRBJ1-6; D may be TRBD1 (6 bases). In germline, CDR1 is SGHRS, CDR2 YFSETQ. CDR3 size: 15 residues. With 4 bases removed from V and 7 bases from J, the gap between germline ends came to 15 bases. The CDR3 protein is CASSGTQVRNSPLHF. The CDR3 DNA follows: TGCGCCAGCAGCGGGACACAAGTGAGGAATTCACCCCTCCACTTT.

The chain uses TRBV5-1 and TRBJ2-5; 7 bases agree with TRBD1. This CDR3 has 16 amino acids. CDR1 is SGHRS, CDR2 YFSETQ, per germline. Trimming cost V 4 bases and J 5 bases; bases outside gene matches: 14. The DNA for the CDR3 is TGCGCCAGCAGCCCTGGACAGGTCACCAAGTGGGAGACCCAGTACTTC. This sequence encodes CASSPGQVTKWETQYF. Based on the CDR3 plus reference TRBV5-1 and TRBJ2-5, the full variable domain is KAGVTQTPRYLIKTRGQQVTLSCSPISGHRSVSWYQQTPGQGLQFLFEYFSETQRNKGNFPGRFSGRQFSNSRSEMNVSTLELGDSALYLCASSPGQVTKWETQYFGPGTRLLVL.

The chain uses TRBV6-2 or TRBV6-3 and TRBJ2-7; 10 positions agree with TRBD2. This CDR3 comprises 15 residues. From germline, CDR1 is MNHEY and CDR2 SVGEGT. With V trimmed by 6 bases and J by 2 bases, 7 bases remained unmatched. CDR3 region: CASSPGLAETYEQYF. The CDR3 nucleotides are TGTGCCAGCAGCCCTGGACTAGCGGAAACCTACGAGCAGTACTTC.

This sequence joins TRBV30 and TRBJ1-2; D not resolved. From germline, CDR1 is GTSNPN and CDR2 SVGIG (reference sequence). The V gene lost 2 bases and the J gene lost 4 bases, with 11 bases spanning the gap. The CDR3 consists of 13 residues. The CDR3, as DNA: TGTGCCTGGAGTTACACAGAGCCCTATGGCTACACCTTC. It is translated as CAWSYTEPYGYTF. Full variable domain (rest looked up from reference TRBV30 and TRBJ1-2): SQTIHQWPATLVQPVGSPLSLECTVEGTSNPNLYWYRQAAGRGLQLLFYSVGIGQISSEVPQNLSASRPQDRQFILSSKKLLLSDSGFYLCAWSYTEPYGYTFGSGTRLTVV.

As DNA, the CDR3 is TGTGCCTGGAGAAACGAGGGACAGGGCAATGGAAACACCATATATTTT. Protein sequence: CAWRNEGQGNGNTIYF. V gene TRBV30 combines with J gene TRBJ1-3, with 9 bases aligning to TRBD1. The CDR3 runs to 16 residues. The trim removed 3 bases at V and 3 bases at J, leaving 9 bases unmatched. Looked up from germline, CDR1 is GTSNPN and CDR2 is SVGIG (reference sequence).

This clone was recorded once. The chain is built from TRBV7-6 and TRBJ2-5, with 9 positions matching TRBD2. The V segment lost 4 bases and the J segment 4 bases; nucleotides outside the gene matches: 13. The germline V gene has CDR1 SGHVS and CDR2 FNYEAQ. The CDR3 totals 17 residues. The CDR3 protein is CASSSVRLAVKGETQYF. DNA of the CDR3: TGTGCCAGCAGCTCCGTCCGACTAGCGGTTAAAGGAGAGACCCAGTACTTC.

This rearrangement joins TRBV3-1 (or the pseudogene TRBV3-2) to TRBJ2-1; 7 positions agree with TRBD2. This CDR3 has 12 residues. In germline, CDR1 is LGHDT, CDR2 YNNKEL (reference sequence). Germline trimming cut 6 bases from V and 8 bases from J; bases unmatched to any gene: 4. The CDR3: CASRGGVDEQFF. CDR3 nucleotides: TGTGCCAGCAGGGGGGGGGTGGATGAGCAGTTCTTC.

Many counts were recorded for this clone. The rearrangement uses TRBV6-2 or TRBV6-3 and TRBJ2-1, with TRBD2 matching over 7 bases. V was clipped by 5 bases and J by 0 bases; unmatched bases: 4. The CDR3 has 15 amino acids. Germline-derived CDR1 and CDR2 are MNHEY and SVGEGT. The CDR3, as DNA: TGTGCCAGCAGTCCGAGCGGGGACTCCTACAATGAGCAGTTCTTC. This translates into CASSPSGDSYNEQFF.

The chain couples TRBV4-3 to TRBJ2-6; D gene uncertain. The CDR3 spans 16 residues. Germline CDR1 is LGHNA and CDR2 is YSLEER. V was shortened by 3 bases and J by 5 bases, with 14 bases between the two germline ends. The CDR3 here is CASSQFYSSRANVLTF. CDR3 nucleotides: TGCGCCAGCAGCCAGTTTTACTCCTCCCGGGCCAACGTCCTGACTTTC.

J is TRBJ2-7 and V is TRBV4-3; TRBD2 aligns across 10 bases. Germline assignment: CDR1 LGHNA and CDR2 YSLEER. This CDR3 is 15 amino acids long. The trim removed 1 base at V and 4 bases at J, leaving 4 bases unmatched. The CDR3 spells CASSQGLAGAYEQYF. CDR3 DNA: TGCGCCAGCAGCCAAGGGCTAGCGGGAGCGTACGAGCAGTACTTC.

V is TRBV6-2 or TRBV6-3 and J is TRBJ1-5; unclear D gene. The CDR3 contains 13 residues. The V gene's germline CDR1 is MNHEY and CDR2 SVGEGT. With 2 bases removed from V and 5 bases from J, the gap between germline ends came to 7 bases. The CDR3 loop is CASSYILYQPQHF. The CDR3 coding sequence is TGTGCCAGCAGTTACATTCTCTATCAGCCCCAGCATTTT.

The CDR3 here is CASSQIPRSKTMNTEAFF. The CDR3 DNA sequence: TGTGCCAGCAGCCAGATCCCGAGGAGTAAGACCATGAACACTGAAGCTTTCTTT. The rearrangement uses TRBV3-1 (or the pseudogene TRBV3-2) and TRBJ1-1; D remains unclear. The CDR3 sequence is 18 residues long. V was clipped by 3 bases and J by 0 bases, with 20 bases between them. Germline V gene lookup returns CDR1 LGHDT and CDR2 YNNKEL (reference sequence).

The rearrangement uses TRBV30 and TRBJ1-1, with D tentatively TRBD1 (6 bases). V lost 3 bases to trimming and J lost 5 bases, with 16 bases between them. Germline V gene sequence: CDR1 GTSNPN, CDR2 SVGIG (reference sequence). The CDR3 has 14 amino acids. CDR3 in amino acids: CAWRIGRGLTEAFF. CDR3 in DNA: TGTGCCTGGAGAATAGGCAGGGGATTGACTGAAGCTTTCTTT.

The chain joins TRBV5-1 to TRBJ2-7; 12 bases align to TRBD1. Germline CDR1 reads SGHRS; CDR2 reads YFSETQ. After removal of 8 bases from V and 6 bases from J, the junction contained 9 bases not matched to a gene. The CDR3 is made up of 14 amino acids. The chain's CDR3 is CASRTGTGGGEQYF. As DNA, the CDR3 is TGCGCCAGTAGAACCGGGACAGGGGGCGGCGAGCAGTACTTC.

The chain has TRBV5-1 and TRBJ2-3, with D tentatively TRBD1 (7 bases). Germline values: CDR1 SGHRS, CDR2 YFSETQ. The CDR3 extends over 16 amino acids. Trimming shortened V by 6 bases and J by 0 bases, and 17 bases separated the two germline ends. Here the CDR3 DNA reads TGCGCCAGCACCCTGGAGGGGGCCTCTAGCACAGATACGCAGTATTTT. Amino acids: CASTLEGASSTDTQYF.

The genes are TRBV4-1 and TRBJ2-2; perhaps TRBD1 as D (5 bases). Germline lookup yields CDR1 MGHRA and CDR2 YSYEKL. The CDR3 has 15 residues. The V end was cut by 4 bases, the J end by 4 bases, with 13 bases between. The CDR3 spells CASSPGDQGTGELFF. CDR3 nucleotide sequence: TGCGCCAGCAGCCCCGGTGACCAGGGCACCGGGGAGCTGTTTTTT.

In DNA form, the CDR3 reads TGTGCCAGCAGTTACGTCGGGGTGAATGGAAACACCATATATTTT. It specifies CASSYVGVNGNTIYF. The V gene is TRBV6-2 or TRBV6-3, the J gene TRBJ1-3; D call uncertain. Germline CDR1 is MNHEY and CDR2 is SVGEGT. There are 15 residues in the CDR3. V dropped 2 bases and J dropped 3 bases, with 11 bases sitting between them.

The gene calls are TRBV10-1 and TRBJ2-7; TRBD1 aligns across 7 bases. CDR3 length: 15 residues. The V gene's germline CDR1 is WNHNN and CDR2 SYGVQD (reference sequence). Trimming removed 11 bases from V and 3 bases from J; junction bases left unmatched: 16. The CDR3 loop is CAVSPSRQGVYEQYF. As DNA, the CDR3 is TGCGCCGTATCGCCCTCCCGACAGGGAGTCTACGAGCAGTACTTC.

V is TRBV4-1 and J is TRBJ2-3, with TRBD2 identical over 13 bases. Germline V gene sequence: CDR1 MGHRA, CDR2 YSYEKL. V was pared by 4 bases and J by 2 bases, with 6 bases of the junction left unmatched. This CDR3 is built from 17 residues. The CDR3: CASSLRGLAGITDTQYF. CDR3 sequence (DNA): TGCGCCAGCAGCCTACGGGGACTAGCGGGGATCACAGATACGCAGTATTTT.

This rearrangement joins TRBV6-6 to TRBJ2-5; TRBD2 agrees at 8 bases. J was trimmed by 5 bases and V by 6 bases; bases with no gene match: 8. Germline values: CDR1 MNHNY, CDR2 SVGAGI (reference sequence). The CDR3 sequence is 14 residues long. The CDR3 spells CASRLAGDGETQYF. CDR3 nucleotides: TGTGCCAGCAGGCTAGCGGGTGACGGTGAGACCCAGTACTTC.